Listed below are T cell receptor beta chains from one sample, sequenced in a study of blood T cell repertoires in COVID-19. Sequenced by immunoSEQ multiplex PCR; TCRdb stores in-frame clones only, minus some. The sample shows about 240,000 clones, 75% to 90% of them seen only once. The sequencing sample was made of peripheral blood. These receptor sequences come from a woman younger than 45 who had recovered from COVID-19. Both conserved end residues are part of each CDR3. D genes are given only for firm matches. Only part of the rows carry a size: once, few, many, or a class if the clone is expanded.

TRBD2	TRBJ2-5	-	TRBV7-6	CASSLTLAGGPETQYF	TGTGCCAGCAGCTTAACCCTAGCGGGGGGGCCGGAGACCCAGTACTTC
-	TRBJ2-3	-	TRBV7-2	CASSSVGGLTDTQYF	TGTGCCAGCAGCTCCGTCGGGGGGCTCACAGATACGCAGTATTTT
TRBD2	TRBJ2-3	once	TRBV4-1	CASSQLARGSGDTDTQYF	TGCGCCAGCAGCCAATTGGCGAGGGGTAGCGGGGACACAGATACGCAGTATTTT
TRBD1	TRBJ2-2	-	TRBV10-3	CAIRSGGTGELFF	TGTGCCATCCGATCAGGGGGCACCGGGGAGCTGTTTTTT
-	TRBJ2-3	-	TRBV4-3	CASSQGWTTETDTQYF	TGCGCCAGCAGCCAAGGATGGACTACCGAGACAGATACGCAGTATTTT
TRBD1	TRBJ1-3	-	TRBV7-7	CASSFRDRAVWGGNTIYF	TGTGCCAGCAGCTTCCGGGACAGGGCAGTTTGGGGTGGAAACACCATATATTTT
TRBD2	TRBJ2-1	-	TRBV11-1	CASSLLLAGVGNEQFF	TGTGCCAGCAGCTTGCTACTAGCGGGGGTAGGAAATGAGCAGTTCTTC
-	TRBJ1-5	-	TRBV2	CASSEIQGNQPQHF	TGTGCCAGCAGTGAAATACAGGGTAATCAGCCCCAGCATTTT
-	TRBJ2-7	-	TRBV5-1	CASSSQGFKSYEQYF	TGCGCCAGCAGCTCACAGGGATTTAAGTCCTACGAGCAGTACTTC
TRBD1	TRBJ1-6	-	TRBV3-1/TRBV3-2	CASSQFGQGYNSPLHF	TGTGCCAGCAGCCAATTCGGACAGGGTTATAATTCACCCCTCCACTTT
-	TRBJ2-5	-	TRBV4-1	CASSQGGGIKYF	TGCGCCAGCAGCCAAGGTGGGGGGATAAAGTACTTC
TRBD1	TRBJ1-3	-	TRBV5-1	CASSLDRGRGNTIYF	TGCGCCAGCAGCTTGGACAGGGGCCGAGGGAACACCATATATTTT
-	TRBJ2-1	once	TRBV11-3	CASSLGLYNEQFF	TGTGCCAGCAGCCTGGGACTTTACAATGAGCAGTTCTTC
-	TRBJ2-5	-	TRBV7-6	CASSSWGGVGETQYF	TGTGCCAGCAGCTCGTGGGGCGGGGTAGGAGAGACCCAGTACTTC
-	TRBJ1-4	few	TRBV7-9	CASSRRQENEKLFF	TGTGCCAGCAGTCGACGACAGGAGAATGAAAAACTGTTTTTT
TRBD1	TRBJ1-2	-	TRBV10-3	CAISPSGQENYGYTF	TGTGCCATCAGCCCGTCGGGACAGGAAAACTATGGCTACACCTTC
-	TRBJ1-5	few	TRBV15	CATSRDLWRGAFSNQPQHF	TGTGCCACCAGCAGAGATCTATGGAGGGGAGCCTTTAGCAATCAGCCCCAGCATTTT
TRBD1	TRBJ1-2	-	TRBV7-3	CASSPGTGHGYTF	TGTGCCAGCAGCCCAGGGACAGGGCATGGCTACACCTTC
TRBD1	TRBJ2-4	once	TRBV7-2	CASSLFGQGANIQYF	TGTGCCAGCAGCTTATTTGGTCAGGGGGCCAACATTCAGTACTTC
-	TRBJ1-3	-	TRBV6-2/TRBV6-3	CASSRGDVGNTIYF	TGTGCCAGCAGCCGCGGTGACGTCGGAAACACCATATATTTT